This T cell receptor beta chain was found in a study of blood T cell repertoires in COVID-19. Study-wide context: COVID-19 samples collected from the United States, Italy and Spain covered acute and convalescent phases. T cells, B-cell-depleted T cells, or PBMCs supplied cDNA or gDNA.

In the original processing: Amplification of reference gene primers was used by the study to estimate nucleated cell counts. Sequenced by immunoSEQ multiplex PCR; TCRdb stores in-frame clones only, minus some. V, J and clone size were drawn from that table, and D and trimming were deduced from the DNA. The table records roughly 120,000 clones, around four fifths of them present only once. The source of this sequence is an older woman with acute or convalescent COVID-19. The specimen sequenced was peripheral blood.

The CDR3 DNA is TGTGCCAGCAGTTTAGGGTTACAGGGCTACGAGCAGTACTTC. Its translation: CASSLGLQGYEQYF. This chain links TRBV28 with TRBJ2-7, with D maybe TRBD1 (6 bases). Germline loops: CDR1 MDHEN, CDR2 SYDVKM. Trimming removed 2 bases from V and 3 bases from J, with 11 bases in between. The CDR3 loop spans 14 amino acids.